These 18 T cell receptor beta chains originate from one sample sequenced in a study of blood T cell repertoires in COVID-19. The data were produced by immunoSEQ multiplex PCR, yet TCRdb's version contains in-frame clones alone and is incomplete. The sample contains 73,000 or so clones, around 79% of which appear only once. Sequenced input: peripheral blood. The source of these receptors is a man between 60 and 70 years old with acute or convalescent COVID-19.

V is TRBV10-3 and J is TRBJ2-2; 11 nucleotides agree with TRBD1. Germline V gives CDR1 ENHRY, CDR2 SYGVKD. J was trimmed by 6 bases and V by 3 bases; bases with no gene match: 12. This CDR3 is 18 amino acids long. This CDR3 reads CAISESLGTGGSSGELFF. The CDR3 DNA reads as TGTGCCATCAGTGAATCTTTGGGGACAGGGGGAAGTTCCGGGGAGCTGTTTTTT.

V usage is TRBV5-6 and J usage is TRBJ2-1, with a weak D call TRBD2 (6 bases). V was clipped by 0 bases and J by 2 bases, with 12 bases between them. The CDR3 sequence is 16 residues long. Germline V gene data show CDR1 as SGHDT and CDR2 as YYEEEE. The CDR3 DNA reads TGTGCCAGCAGCTTGGTTTTGGGAGGAGCCTACAATGAGCAGTTCTTC. It codes for CASSLVLGGAYNEQFF.

The V call is TRBV7-8, the J call TRBJ2-1; no definite D call. This CDR3 region has 13 residues. V was shortened by 5 bases and J by 2 bases, with 7 bases between the two germline ends. CDR1 is SGHVS and CDR2 is FQNEAQ in the germline V gene. For the CDR3, the DNA is TGTGCCAGCAGCCCAGGCACCTACAATGAGCAGTTCTTC. Its translation is CASSPGTYNEQFF.

This clone was counted only a few times. The V call is TRBV5-1, the J call TRBJ2-2; 9 nucleotides match TRBD2. The CDR3 sequence is 15 residues long. The V segment lost 4 bases and the J segment 2 bases; nucleotides outside the gene matches: 3. The germline gives CDR1 SGHRS, CDR2 YFSETQ. CDR3 loop: CASSLSGSNTGELFF. The CDR3 region has the DNA TGCGCCAGCAGCCTTAGCGGGAGTAACACCGGGGAGCTGTTTTTT.

Concerning this clone itself: A read error may account for a junction end that differs from germline. V is TRBV30 and J is TRBJ1-2, with 8 nucleotides matching TRBD1. This CDR3 comprises 12 residues. The germline V gene has CDR1 GTSNPN and CDR2 SVGIG (reference sequence). CDR3 in amino acids: CAWTGNNYGYTF. For the CDR3, the DNA is TGTGCGTGGACAGGGAATAACTATGGCTACACCTTC.

The CDR3 protein is CASSSSGWETQYF. CDR3 sequence (DNA): TGTGCCAGTAGTTCTTCAGGGTGGGAGACCCAGTACTTC. The chain is built from TRBV19 and TRBJ2-5; possibly TRBD1 for D (5 bases). Germline CDR1 reads LNHDA; CDR2 reads SQIVND (reference sequence). The CDR3 is 13 amino acids. The V gene lost 5 bases and the J gene lost 5 bases, with 12 bases spanning the gap. Full variable domain (missing parts from reference TRBV19 and TRBJ2-5): DGGITQSPKYLFRKEGQNVTLSCEQNLNHDAMYWYRQDPGQGLRLIYYSQIVNDFQKGDIAEGYSVSREKKESFPLTVTSAQKNPTAFYLCASSSSGWETQYFGPGTRLLVL.

This sequence joins TRBV10-1 and TRBJ1-6, with 7 bases lining up with TRBD1. Unmatched junction bases numbered 13, after V lost 10 bases and J lost 7 bases. Germline lookup yields CDR1 WNHNN and CDR2 SYGVQD (reference sequence). This CDR3 has 15 amino acids. The CDR3 spells CATPGQAKQNSPLHF. The CDR3 DNA sequence: TGCGCCACCCCCGGACAGGCGAAACAGAATTCACCCCTCCACTTT.

In DNA, the CDR3 is TGTGCCTGGACCGCTCCGGGACTTAATGAAAAACTGTTTTTT. Encoded protein: CAWTAPGLNEKLFF. The chain employs TRBV30 and TRBJ1-4; D perhaps matches TRBD1 (5 bases). Germline V gene lookup returns CDR1 GTSNPN and CDR2 SVGIG (reference sequence). The CDR3 has 14 amino acids. V was clipped by 4 bases and J by 4 bases, with 13 bases between them.

This chain joins TRBV7-8 and TRBJ2-1; D not resolved. The CDR3 covers 12 residues. Germline lookup yields CDR1 SGHVS and CDR2 FQNEAQ. V lost 5 bases and J 3 bases, leaving 5 bases between the germline ends. For the CDR3, the DNA is TGTGCCAGCAGCATAAACTACAATGAGCAGTTCTTC. This encodes CASSINYNEQFF. Using reference TRBV7-8 and TRBJ2-1 for the parts outside the CDR3, the full variable domain is GAGVSQSPRYKVAKRGQDVALRCDPISGHVSLFWYQQALGQGPEFLTYFQNEAQLDKSGLPSDRFFAERPEGSVSTLKIQRTQQEDSAVYLCASSINYNEQFFGPGTRLTVL.

The DNA of the CDR3 is TGCGCCAGCAGCCGCTCGGCTAGCGGGGGACAAGAGCAGTTCTTC. It yields the protein CASSRSASGGQEQFF. The chain couples TRBV4-1 to TRBJ2-1, with TRBD2 matching over 10 bases. The germline CDR1 and CDR2 sequences are MGHRA and YSYEKL. The CDR3 covers 15 residues. V shed 4 bases, J shed 10 bases, and the junction held 10 bases outside the gene matches.

This chain uses TRBV6-5 with TRBJ2-5, with 7 bases lining up with TRBD1. Trimming took 5 bases from V and 5 from J; bases not matched to a gene: 5. Germline values: CDR1 MNHEY, CDR2 SVGAGI. This CDR3 region has 13 residues. Written as DNA, the CDR3 is TGTGCCAGCAGTAGGGGGCGTAGGGAGACCCAGTACTTC. It translates to CASSRGRRETQYF.

The chain couples TRBV4-1 to TRBJ1-5, with a weak D call TRBD1 (5 bases). Germline assignment: CDR1 MGHRA and CDR2 YSYEKL. V lost 4 bases to trimming and J lost 0 bases, with 13 bases between them. This CDR3 region has 16 residues. The CDR3 loop is CASSRQMDLSNQPQHF. The CDR3 nucleotides read TGCGCCAGCAGCCGACAGATGGATCTTAGCAATCAGCCCCAGCATTTT.

Here the CDR3 DNA reads TGTGCCAGCAGCCACCCGGGTACTGATGGCTACACCTTC. Amino acid sequence: CASSHPGTDGYTF. The V call is TRBV5-4, the J call TRBJ1-2, with no clear D. Germline CDR1 SGHNT, CDR2 YYREEE (reference sequence). The CDR3 is 13 residues long. The V end was cut by 4 bases, the J end by 6 bases, with 13 bases between.

This chain joins TRBV18 and TRBJ2-7, with 9 bases that match TRBD1. V dropped 0 bases and J dropped 6; count of bases not matched to a gene: 6. The CDR3 extends over 15 amino acids. Germline values: CDR1 KGHSH, CDR2 LQKENI. The CDR3 sequence: CASSPPGTGRREQYF. The CDR3, as DNA: TGTGCCAGCTCACCACCGGGGACAGGGAGGCGCGAGCAGTACTTC.

This chain uses TRBV5-4 with TRBJ2-1; D remains ambiguous. V was cut by 0 bases and J by 5 bases, with 6 bases left in between. CDR3 length: 13 residues. Germline V gene lookup returns CDR1 SGHNT and CDR2 YYREEE (reference sequence). CDR3: CASSLDLDNEQFF. Here the CDR3 DNA reads TGTGCCAGCAGCTTGGATCTAGACAATGAGCAGTTCTTC.

The rearrangement links TRBV27 to TRBJ1-5; 7 bases agree with TRBD1. J gave up 0 bases and V 6 bases, and 2 bases lay outside the gene matches. CDR3 size: 14 residues. Germline lookup yields CDR1 MNHEY and CDR2 SMNVEV (reference sequence). CDR3 residues: CASRRDSSNQPQHF. The DNA of the CDR3 is TGTGCCAGCAGAAGGGACAGTAGCAATCAGCCCCAGCATTTT.

The rearrangement uses TRBV4-1 and TRBJ2-2; perhaps TRBD1 as D (6 bases). The germline V gene encodes CDR1 MGHRA and CDR2 YSYEKL. V was clipped by 1 base and J by 6 bases, with 15 bases between them. The CDR3 has 16 residues. CDR3 sequence (DNA): TGCGCCAGCAGCCAAGTTCCAGGGGTCCTCCCCGGGGAGCTGTTTTTT. It translates to CASSQVPGVLPGELFF.

This clone was seen ten or more times. The chain has TRBV28 and TRBJ2-7; weak D call: TRBD2 (5 bases). The CDR3 has 14 residues. The V gene lost 8 bases and the J gene lost 5 bases, with 19 bases spanning the gap. The germline CDR1 and CDR2 sequences are MDHEN and SYDVKM. CDR3 in DNA: TGTGCCAGCTATACCAGAGGGATGGGCCACGAGCAGTACTTC. It specifies CASYTRGMGHEQYF.